A single sample is the source of the 18 T cell receptor beta chains below, sequenced in a study of blood T cell repertoires in COVID-19. Sequencing was performed with immunoSEQ multiplex PCR; in TCRdb, only in-frame clones are kept and a portion is missing. The sample has about 49,000 clones, approximately 81% seen once. Sample: peripheral blood. The source is a woman of 80 years or more with COVID-19, enrolled during active disease.

This chain connects TRBV4-2 to TRBJ1-4, with D unresolved. V dropped 3 bases and J dropped 0 bases, with 5 bases sitting between them. Germline values: CDR1 LGHNA, CDR2 YNFKEQ. The CDR3 sequence is 14 residues long. CDR3 DNA: TGTGCCAGCAGCCAGGGAGCAACTAATGAAAAACTGTTTTTT. It codes for CASSQGATNEKLFF.

The rearrangement uses TRBV6-5 and TRBJ2-4; D remains ambiguous. The CDR3 contains 15 residues. V was clipped by 6 bases and J by 4 bases, with 16 bases between them. Per germline, CDR1 MNHEY and CDR2 SVGAGI. The CDR3 region has the DNA TGTGCCAGCAGCCCCGCTTTGACAAGTAAAAACATTCAGTACTTC. As protein: CASSPALTSKNIQYF.

J is TRBJ1-2 and V is TRBV11-2; 10 bases fit TRBD1. Germline assignment: CDR1 SGHAT and CDR2 FQNNGV. V lost 5 bases, J lost 5 bases, and 8 bases stayed unmatched. The CDR3 runs to 15 residues. The CDR3 loop reads CASSKAGTGVYGYTF. CDR3 in DNA: TGTGCCAGCAGCAAAGCCGGGACAGGGGTTTATGGCTACACCTTC.

The genes are TRBV11-2 and TRBJ2-5, with D possibly matching TRBD1 (5 bases). V dropped 3 bases and J dropped 1 base, with 6 bases sitting between them. The CDR3 runs 13 residues. Germline lookup yields CDR1 SGHAT and CDR2 FQNNGV. CDR3 nucleotides: TGTGCCAGCAGCTTCAGGGTCCAAGAGACCCAGTACTTC. Its translation: CASSFRVQETQYF.

This sequence joins TRBV18 and TRBJ2-1; 9 positions match TRBD2. J lost 8 bases, V lost 6 bases, and 14 bases had no gene match. Germline V CDR1 and CDR2: KGHSH, LQKENI. The CDR3 loop spans 16 amino acids. The CDR3 loop reads CASSSGGSGSLYEQFF. The DNA of the CDR3 is TGTGCCAGCTCCTCCGGAGGTAGCGGGAGTTTGTATGAGCAGTTCTTC.

The V gene is TRBV5-4, the J gene TRBJ1-6; 7 bases agree with TRBD1. The CDR3 covers 16 residues. The germline V gene has CDR1 SGHNT and CDR2 YYREEE (reference sequence). V shed 3 bases, J shed 7 bases, and the junction held 10 bases outside the gene matches. CDR3 DNA: TGTGCCAGCAGCTCAAACTGGGACAGACACAATTCACCCCTCCACTTT. This sequence encodes CASSSNWDRHNSPLHF.

For this clone: An end of the junction does not agree with germline; a read error may underlie this. V is TRBV30 and J is TRBJ2-7, with 11 bases identical to TRBD2. The CDR3 spans 11 residues. Germline values: CDR1 GTSNPN, CDR2 SVGIG (reference sequence). CDR3 in amino acids: CAWTSGRLWDF. The CDR3 nucleotides read TGTGCCTGGACTAGCGGGAGGTTATGGGACTTC.

V and J are TRBV3-1 (or the pseudogene TRBV3-2) and TRBJ1-6; D may be TRBD1 (6 bases). Per germline, CDR1 LGHDT and CDR2 YNNKEL (reference sequence). Trimming shortened V by 3 bases and J by 9 bases, and 15 bases separated the two germline ends. CDR3 length equals 15 residues. CDR3 residues: CASSQGQGVRSPLHF. The CDR3 nucleotides read TGTGCCAGCAGCCAGGGACAAGGTGTTCGTTCACCCCTCCACTTT.

The gene calls are TRBV5-1 and TRBJ2-7; 9 bases are a match to TRBD2. The J segment lost 2 bases and the V segment lost 2 bases, leaving 5 bases of the junction unmatched. There are 15 residues in the CDR3. Germline CDR1 SGHRS, CDR2 YFSETQ. The CDR3 region has the DNA TGCGCCAGCAGCTTCCGTGCGGGAGGGCCCTACGAGCAGTACTTC. As protein: CASSFRAGGPYEQYF. Filled out from reference TRBV5-1 and TRBJ2-7, the complete variable domain reads KAGVTQTPRYLIKTRGQQVTLSCSPISGHRSVSWYQQTPGQGLQFLFEYFSETQRNKGNFPGRFSGRQFSNSRSEMNVSTLELGDSALYLCASSFRAGGPYEQYFGPGTRLTVT.

CDR3 amino acids: CASSKGTSGALAKNIQYF. CDR3 in DNA: TGTGCCAGCAGCAAAGGGACTAGCGGAGCTCTAGCCAAAAACATTCAGTACTTC. The rearrangement uses TRBV21-1 and TRBJ2-4; the listed D gene, TRBD2, was not tested against the DNA. TRBV21-1 is termed a pseudogene. This CDR3 is built from 18 residues.

This chain uses TRBV6-1 with TRBJ2-1, with a tentative D call TRBD2 (6 bases). Germline CDR1 reads MNHNS; CDR2 reads SASEGT. This CDR3 comprises 13 residues. V was cut by 3 bases and J by 4 bases, with 7 bases left in between. The CDR3 protein is CASSEGLYNEQFF. CDR3 coding DNA: TGTGCCAGCAGTGAGGGACTGTACAATGAGCAGTTCTTC.

The sample holds a few counts of this clone. The chain uses TRBV7-9 and TRBJ2-2; a possible D gene is TRBD1 (5 bases). The germline V and J ends were trimmed by 4 bases and 7 bases, with 28 bases remaining between them. From germline, CDR1 is SEHNR and CDR2 FQNEAQ (reference sequence). This CDR3 region has 19 residues. CDR3 residues: CASSSLLGREPITGGELFF. DNA for the CDR3: TGTGCCAGCAGCTCCCTTCTTGGCAGAGAGCCGATTACAGGCGGGGAGCTGTTTTTT.

The chain joins TRBV28 to TRBJ2-2, with 7 bases aligning to TRBD1. CDR1 and CDR2 from the germline V gene are MDHEN and SYDVKM. V gave up 4 bases and J gave up 1 base; unmatched junction bases: 0. The CDR3 has 14 amino acids. This chain's CDR3 is CASSWDRNTGELFF. CDR3 coding DNA: TGTGCCAGCAGTTGGGACAGGAACACCGGGGAGCTGTTTTTT.

V gene TRBV11-2 combines with J gene TRBJ2-7, with a possible D match to TRBD2 (6 bases). With 0 bases removed from V and 0 bases from J, the gap between germline ends came to 9 bases. In germline, CDR1 is SGHAT, CDR2 FQNNGV. This CDR3 is 15 amino acids long. The CDR3 loop is CASSLEASASYEQYF. The CDR3 DNA sequence: TGTGCCAGCAGCTTAGAGGCTAGCGCCTCCTACGAGCAGTACTTC.

V usage is TRBV6-1 and J usage is TRBJ2-1; 11 positions agree with TRBD2. Germline-derived CDR1 and CDR2 are MNHNS and SASEGT. The CDR3 is 16 amino acids. V was clipped by 2 bases and J by 8 bases; unmatched bases: 8. The CDR3 region has the DNA TGTGCCAGCAGTGAACGGCGACTAGCGGGAACCCATGAGCAGTTCTTC. Its translation is CASSERRLAGTHEQFF.

This chain joins TRBV5-6 and TRBJ1-2, with D maybe TRBD1 (6 bases). V was trimmed by 4 bases and J by 5 bases, leaving 12 bases between them. The CDR3 length is 13 residues. Germline lookup yields CDR1 SGHDT and CDR2 YYEEEE. CDR3 sequence reads: CASSHRGAYGYTF. In DNA, the CDR3 is TGTGCCAGCAGCCATCGGGGGGCATATGGCTACACCTTC.

The chain carries TRBV12-5 and TRBJ2-5; D unresolved. CDR1 LGHNT and CDR2 FRNRAP come from the germline V gene. This CDR3 is built from 12 residues. V dropped 1 base and J dropped 5 bases, with 5 bases sitting between them. CDR3 nucleotide sequence: TGTGCTAGTGGTTTGGACGGGGAGACCCAGTACTTC. This sequence encodes CASGLDGETQYF.

This chain links TRBV9 with TRBJ2-1, with 11 bases matching TRBD1. CDR3 length: 18 amino acids. Germline V gene lookup returns CDR1 SGDLS and CDR2 YYNGEE. J lost 3 bases, V lost 3 bases, and 11 bases had no gene match. The CDR3 spells CASSANGQGASGYNEQFF. In nucleotides, the CDR3 is TGTGCCAGCAGCGCGAATGGACAGGGGGCTTCCGGCTACAATGAGCAGTTCTTC.